This TCR beta chain was identified during a study of breast tumors, draining lymph nodes, adjacent tissues. The CDR3 totals 12 residues. The trim removed 11 bases at V and 3 bases at J, leaving 7 bases unmatched. Germline V gene lookup returns CDR1 MNHNS and CDR2 SASEGT. TCRdb itself ran the multiplex PCR reads through MiXCR, one entry per CDR3 protein. The sample lists 170,000 or so distinct CDR3 sequences, around a third seen once, with about 4.5% in the top ten. Whole-study findings and limits: That most tumor T cells come from lymph nodes remained unproven. Luminal-like breast cancer showed significantly higher tumor–nontumor repertoire similarity than basal-like. Compared with lymph nodes, tumors were less diverse; compared with nontumor tissue, more.

This clonotype occurred many times. The target antigen is unknown. Axillary draining lymph nodes of breast cancer patients supplied the node samples. Material: axillary lymph node tissue. V is TRBV6-1 and J is TRBJ2-7; 7 bases line up with TRBD1. The source of this sequence is a female donor with breast cancer. Some clones in this sample may be carry-over from other donors' samples. The CDR3 bases are TGTGCCGGGTCCGGGACAGACTACGAGCAGTACTTC. As protein: CAGSGTDYEQYF.